This is a list of T cell receptor beta chains from one sample in a study of blood T cell repertoires in COVID-19. Profiling relied on immunoSEQ multiplex PCR, and the TCRdb table lists in-frame clones only, not all of them. Of roughly 180,000 clones detected, around 78% appear once; the ten largest clones hold 4.4%. Sequencing was done on a sample of PBMCs or T cells enriched from blood (not recorded which). All receptors derive from a woman aged 45 to 65 who had recovered from COVID-19. The CDR3 runs from the conserved cysteine through the conserved F or W. The D gene is left open where the match is weak. The size entry is marked missing in some rows and otherwise reads once, few, many or a size class.

D gene,J gene,V gene,clone size,CDR3 protein,CDR3 DNA
TRBD1,TRBJ1-2,TRBV29-1,NA,CSVEQTGAQGYTF,TGCAGCGTTGAGCAGACAGGGGCCCAAGGCTACACCTTC
NA,TRBJ1-4,TRBV28,NA,CASSLSVPTNEKLFF,TGTGCCAGCAGTTTATCGGTTCCAACTAATGAAAAACTGTTTTTT
NA,TRBJ2-1,TRBV7-3,NA,CASSLQGASYNEQFF,TGTGCCAGCAGCTTACAAGGGGCATCCTACAATGAGCAGTTCTTC
NA,TRBJ2-3,TRBV11-2,NA,CASSLADRDTQYF,TGTGCCAGCAGCTTAGCGGACAGAGATACGCAGTATTTT
TRBD1,TRBJ1-1,TRBV6-1,NA,CASSEDRGNTEAFF,TGTGCCAGCAGTGAAGACAGGGGGAACACTGAAGCTTTCTTT
TRBD2,TRBJ2-2,TRBV9,few,CASSVAGGSRVTGELFF,TGTGCCAGCAGCGTAGCGGGGGGATCCCGGGTCACCGGGGAGCTGTTTTTT
NA,TRBJ1-1,TRBV12-3/TRBV12-4,NA,CASSGGRVTAFF,TGTGCCAGCAGTGGTGGGAGGGTGACCGCTTTCTTT
TRBD1,TRBJ1-1,TRBV7-2,NA,CASSPETGYTLPPNTEAFF,TGTGCCAGCAGCCCTGAGACAGGGTATACCCTACCTCCGAACACTGAAGCTTTCTTT
NA,TRBJ1-6,TRBV5-1,NA,CASSLRETANSPLHF,TGCGCCAGCAGCCTAAGAGAAACTGCGAATTCACCCCTCCACTTT
NA,TRBJ2-1,TRBV9,NA,CASSAQLGPYNEQFF,TGTGCCAGCAGCGCCCAACTAGGCCCTTACAATGAGCAGTTCTTC
NA,TRBJ2-4,TRBV18,NA,CASSPDSQDIQYF,TGTGCCAGCTCACCAGACAGCCAGGACATTCAGTACTTC
NA,TRBJ2-2,TRBV27,few,CATAGDRVDTGELFF,TGTGCCACAGCGGGGGACAGGGTCGACACCGGGGAGCTGTTTTTT
TRBD1,TRBJ1-3,TRBV10-2,NA,CARGQAASGNTIYF,TGCGCCAGGGGACAGGCCGCCTCTGGAAACACCATATATTTT
TRBD1,TRBJ1-2,TRBV6-6,NA,CAGLTGESNYGYTF,TGTGCCGGCCTAACAGGGGAGTCGAACTATGGCTACACCTTC
NA,TRBJ2-1,TRBV28,NA,CASSGGAVLNEQFF,TGTGCCAGCAGTGGGGGGGCGGTGTTGAATGAGCAGTTCTTC
TRBD1,TRBJ2-2,TRBV9,NA,CASSVVGQGGPGELFF,TGTGCCAGCAGCGTAGTGGGACAGGGAGGGCCCGGGGAGCTGTTTTTT
TRBD1,TRBJ2-1,TRBV6-6,NA,CASRDRGYEQFF,TGTGCCAGCCGCGACAGGGGATATGAGCAGTTCTTC
TRBD1,TRBJ1-1,TRBV3-1/TRBV3-2,NA,CASRPGQENTEAFF,TGTGCCAGCAGACCGGGACAGGAGAACACTGAAGCTTTCTTT
NA,TRBJ1-2,TRBV5-4,NA,CASSSAIGTLYGYTF,TGTGCCAGCAGCTCTGCTATCGGGACACTGTATGGCTACACCTTC
TRBD1,TRBJ1-1,TRBV10-3,once,CAIRGTGRGDTEAFF,TGTGCCATCAGAGGGACAGGGAGGGGGGACACTGAAGCTTTCTTT
NA,TRBJ2-5,TRBV24-1,NA,CATSDRVGETQYF,TGTGCCACCAGTGACAGGGTCGGGGAGACCCAGTACTTC
NA,TRBJ1-4,TRBV19,few,CALSLNDRYNEKLFF,TGTGCCCTCTCTCTCAACGACAGATATAATGAAAAACTGTTTTTT
NA,TRBJ1-1,TRBV30,NA,CALGGGGMNTEAFF,TGTGCCTTGGGCGGGGGAGGCATGAACACTGAAGCTTTCTTT
NA,TRBJ2-1,TRBV5-6,NA,CASSPGLPTIGQFF,TGTGCCAGCAGCCCGGGACTTCCTACAATTGGGCAGTTCTTC
NA,TRBJ2-1,TRBV2,NA,CASSDSVWNEQFF,TGTGCCAGCAGTGATTCAGTGTGGAATGAGCAGTTCTTC
NA,TRBJ2-2,TRBV30,NA,CAWSVWASPGELFF,TGTGCCTGGAGTGTATGGGCTAGCCCCGGGGAGCTGTTTTTT
TRBD1,TRBJ1-3,TRBV5-4,NA,CASQSTGGRGNTIYF,TGTGCCAGCCAATCTACAGGGGGCAGAGGAAACACCATATATTTT
TRBD2,TRBJ2-4,TRBV7-2,NA,CASSLGGENIQYF,TGTGCCAGCAGCTTGGGGGGGGAGAACATTCAGTACTTC
NA,TRBJ1-4,TRBV4-3,NA,CASSQEPQGVVEKLFF,TGCGCCAGCAGCCAAGAGCCGCAAGGGGTAGTTGAAAAACTGTTTTTT
NA,TRBJ1-5,TRBV2,NA,CASSGREWWPQHF,TGTGCCAGCAGTGGTAGGGAGTGGTGGCCCCAGCATTTT
NA,TRBJ1-1,TRBV19,NA,CASSEGDLMGTEAFF,TGTGCCAGTAGTGAAGGGGATCTTATGGGAACTGAAGCTTTCTTT
TRBD1,TRBJ2-1,TRBV4-3,NA,CASSLDRGTYNEQFF,TGCGCCAGCAGCCTCGACAGGGGGACCTACAATGAGCAGTTCTTC
TRBD1,TRBJ1-1,TRBV18,NA,CASSPRTGGNTEAFF,TGTGCCAGCTCACCCCGGACAGGAGGAAACACTGAAGCTTTCTTT
NA,TRBJ2-5,TRBV7-6,NA,CASSTGAGTQETQYF,TGTGCCAGCAGCACGGGAGCCGGTACTCAAGAGACCCAGTACTTC
TRBD1,TRBJ1-2,TRBV7-9,NA,CASSPGTGGLYTF,TGTGCCAGCAGCCCAGGGACAGGGGGCCTCTACACCTTC
NA,TRBJ2-3,TRBV6-5,NA,CASRQGVTQYF,TGTGCCAGCAGGCAAGGGGTTACGCAGTATTTT
NA,TRBJ1-5,TRBV19,NA,CASSMSGSGNQPQHF,TGTGCCAGTAGTATGTCCGGGTCGGGCAATCAGCCCCAGCATTTT
TRBD1,TRBJ1-1,TRBV19,NA,CASISLGQGSAFF,TGTGCCAGTATTAGCTTGGGACAGGGCTCAGCTTTCTTT
TRBD1,TRBJ1-6,TRBV2,once,CASGQAVSNSPLHF,TGTGCCAGCGGACAGGCCGTTTCCAATTCACCCCTCCACTTT
NA,TRBJ1-1,TRBV30,NA,CAWQLRGGTEAFF,TGTGCCTGGCAACTCAGGGGAGGGACTGAAGCTTTCTTT
NA,TRBJ2-5,TRBV4-1,NA,CASSQGPRGLETQYF,TGCGCCAGCAGCCAAGGGCCTCGGGGGTTAGAGACCCAGTACTTC
TRBD1,TRBJ2-1,TRBV18,NA,CASSPPGTAYNEQFF,TGTGCCAGCTCACCACCCGGGACAGCGTACAATGAGCAGTTCTTC
NA,TRBJ2-2,TRBV6-6,NA,CASSQNQGAWELFF,TGTGCCAGCAGTCAAAATCAGGGTGCTTGGGAGCTGTTTTTT
TRBD2,TRBJ2-3,TRBV13,NA,CASSSRLAGVNTQYF,TGTGCCAGCAGCTCCAGACTAGCGGGGGTGAATACGCAGTATTTT
TRBD2,TRBJ2-1,TRBV7-9,once,CVGRDGRSGEQFF,TGTGTGGGTCGGGACGGGAGGTCAGGTGAGCAGTTCTTC
NA,TRBJ1-1,TRBV29-1,NA,CSVEGVKGSRGAFF,TGCAGCGTTGAAGGGGTGAAGGGCTCACGGGGGGCTTTCTTT
NA,TRBJ2-2,TRBV6-5,NA,CASSPRAGELFF,TGTGCCAGCAGTCCACGAGCCGGGGAGCTGTTTTTT
NA,TRBJ2-2,TRBV5-4,NA,CASSSWGGVNTGELFF,TGTGCCAGCAGCTCCTGGGGGGGCGTGAACACCGGGGAGCTGTTTTTT